A single sample gave rise to the 19 T cell receptor beta chains below, sequenced in a study of control samples from healthy donors and cancer patients. The protocol was immunoSEQ multiplex PCR, while the TCRdb copy is restricted to in-frame clones and leaves out a portion. This table holds roughly 70,000 clones, 94% found once. The specimen was blood. The receptors originated from a woman in her twenties or thirties in good health.

Concerning this clone: Relative to the germline gene, one junction end is altered; a read error may explain this. The chain couples TRBV6-5 to TRBJ1-1; D is perhaps TRBD1 (6 bases). There are 13 residues in the CDR3. Germline V gives CDR1 MNHEY, CDR2 SVGAGI. CDR3 residues: CVSSLQGNTEAFF. Written as DNA, the CDR3 is TGTGTCAGCAGTTTACAGGGGAACACTGAAGCTTTCTTT.

J is TRBJ1-2 and V is TRBV7-8; tentative D call: TRBD1 (5 bases). Per the germline V gene, CDR1 is SGHVS and CDR2 is FQNEAQ. The CDR3 runs 14 residues. Trimming took off 4 bases at V and 3 bases at J, with 12 bases between the two ends. For the CDR3, the DNA is TGTGCCAGCAGCTCTGAGACAGTGCACTATGGCTACACCTTC. As protein: CASSSETVHYGYTF.

The J gene is TRBJ2-7, the V gene TRBV7-9; D is uncertain. Germline loops: CDR1 SEHNR, CDR2 FQNEAQ (reference sequence). The CDR3 length is 13 residues. Trimming took off 1 base at V and 9 bases at J, with 13 bases between the two ends. In nucleotides, the CDR3 is TGTGCCAGCAGCTTAGACAGTACCTTATGGCAGTACGTC. This encodes CASSLDSTLWQYV.

This chain connects TRBV5-5 to TRBJ2-7; TRBD2 agrees at 13 bases. CDR3 length equals 16 residues. The germline V gene has CDR1 SGHKS and CDR2 YYEKEE (reference sequence). Trimming at V came to 4 bases and at J to 3 bases, leaving 7 bases not matched to a gene. The CDR3 DNA reads as TGTGCCAGCAGCCCCGGACTAGCGGGGGCAGACTACGAGCAGTACTTC. Its protein product is CASSPGLAGADYEQYF.

This chain uses TRBV9 with TRBJ1-3; D might be TRBD1 (5 bases). V lost 0 bases and J lost 0, with 10 bases in between. This CDR3 has 16 residues. The germline V gene encodes CDR1 SGDLS and CDR2 YYNGEE. CDR3 sequence reads: CASSVAGGSSGNTIYF. The CDR3 coding sequence is TGTGCCAGCAGCGTAGCTGGGGGTAGCTCTGGAAACACCATATATTTT.

The gene calls are TRBV5-6 and TRBJ1-1, with D uncertain. Between the trimmed V and J ends, which lost 4 bases and 0 bases, there was a span of 10 bases. The CDR3 runs 14 residues. CDR1 SGHDT and CDR2 YYEEEE come from the germline V gene. CDR3 loop: CASSRGRMNTEAFF. The CDR3 bases are TGTGCCAGCAGCCGAGGAAGGATGAACACTGAAGCTTTCTTT.

The chain has TRBV5-4 and TRBJ1-4; 10 bases line up with TRBD1. The ends lost 2 bases at V and 6 bases at J; junction bases unmatched: 7. Germline V gene data show CDR1 as SGHNT and CDR2 as YYREEE (reference sequence). The length of the CDR3 is 16 residues. Here the CDR3 DNA reads TGTGCCAGCAGCTTTACTCTCGGGACAGGGGATGAAAAACTGTTTTTT. This gives the protein CASSFTLGTGDEKLFF.

This clone is a singleton in its sample. The V call is TRBV15, the J call TRBJ2-3; D possibly corresponds to TRBD1 (5 bases). V was clipped by 0 bases and J by 4 bases, with 14 bases between them. This CDR3 region has 16 residues. CDR1 and CDR2 from the germline V gene are LNHNV and YYDKDF (reference sequence). CDR3 DNA sequence: TGTGCCACCAGCAGAGAAGGCAGGGCAGGCGCAGATACGCAGTATTTT. Protein product: CATSREGRAGADTQYF.

This clone came up once. The V call is TRBV2, the J call TRBJ1-5, with D perhaps matching TRBD1 (6 bases). The V gene lost 6 bases and the J gene lost 4 bases, with 19 bases spanning the gap. The germline gives CDR1 SNHLY, CDR2 FYNNEI. This CDR3 region has 16 residues. The CDR3 reads CASSAGTGTPNQPQHF. The CDR3 DNA sequence: TGTGCCAGCAGCGCAGGGACCGGGACACCTAATCAGCCCCAGCATTTT.

The chain links TRBV21-1 to TRBJ2-7; the table gives TRBD1 as D, unverified against the DNA. TRBV21-1 is annotated as a pseudogene. CDR3 length equals 18 residues. The CDR3 DNA is TGTGCCAGCAGCAAAGGGGACAGGTTAACCCTAAGTCCCTACGAGCAGTACGTC. Its translation: CASSKGDRLTLSPYEQYV.

This clone appeared a single time. The chain couples TRBV15 to TRBJ1-1; possibly TRBD1 for D (6 bases). CDR3 length: 16 amino acids. Trimming shortened V by 1 base and J by 0 bases, and 12 bases separated the two germline ends. The germline CDR1 and CDR2 sequences are LNHNV and YYDKDF (reference sequence). In DNA, the CDR3 is TGTGCCACCAGCAGAGGACAACAGGGAATGAACACTGAAGCTTTCTTT. This sequence encodes CATSRGQQGMNTEAFF.

V gene TRBV2 combines with J gene TRBJ1-6, with a weak D call TRBD1 (6 bases). This CDR3 contains 16 residues. The V gene's germline CDR1 is SNHLY and CDR2 FYNNEI. Trimming pared 6 bases from V and 4 bases from J, leaving 16 bases between. CDR3 residues: CASSGGQYGYNSPLHF. CDR3 nucleotide sequence: TGTGCCAGCAGCGGGGGACAATACGGATATAATTCACCCCTCCACTTT.

The gene calls are TRBV27 and TRBJ2-2; 7 nucleotides agree with TRBD1. The CDR3 runs 16 residues. In germline, CDR1 is MNHEY, CDR2 SMNVEV (reference sequence). Losses at the gene ends were 4 bases for V and 3 bases for J; bases not matched to a gene: 8. In DNA form, the CDR3 reads TGTGCCAGCAGTTGGTCAGGGGGTAGGGACACCGGGGAGCTGTTTTTT. It encodes CASSWSGGRDTGELFF.

The chain employs TRBV6-5 and TRBJ1-4; D gene uncertain. Deletions cut 1 base from V and 0 bases from J, with 6 bases between. CDR3 size: 15 residues. Germline V gives CDR1 MNHEY, CDR2 SVGAGI. Written as DNA, the CDR3 is TGTGCCAGCAGTTACTTGGGAGCAACTAATGAAAAACTGTTTTTT. Its translation is CASSYLGATNEKLFF.

This clone was picked up a small number of times. The chain has TRBV5-4 and TRBJ2-3; D possibly uses TRBD1 or TRBD2 (5 bases each). Germline CDR1 and CDR2: SGHNT and YYREEE (reference sequence). The CDR3 has 15 residues. V lost 4 bases, J lost 0 bases, and 12 bases lay in between. CDR3 sequence reads: CASSAGAQSTDTQYF. In DNA form, the CDR3 reads TGTGCCAGCAGCGCCGGGGCCCAAAGCACAGATACGCAGTATTTT.

The chain joins TRBV3-1 (or the pseudogene TRBV3-2) to TRBJ2-1, with TRBD2 as a possible D gene (6 bases). Germline assignment: CDR1 LGHDT and CDR2 YNNKEL (reference sequence). Trimming left V 0 bases short and J 9 bases short, with 12 bases between. This CDR3 spans 14 amino acids. CDR3 in DNA: TGTGCCAGCAGCCAAGATGGCGGGACTCTTGAGCAGTTCTTC. It encodes CASSQDGGTLEQFF.

V is TRBV6-5 and J is TRBJ1-1; the D gene is possibly TRBD1 (5 bases). The CDR3 runs 15 residues. The germline V gene encodes CDR1 MNHEY and CDR2 SVGAGI. V lost 6 bases, J lost 6 bases, and 20 bases lay in between. CDR3 DNA sequence: TGTGCCAGCAGATACCAACACGCAGGGAGGGCTGAAGCTTTCTTT. Protein: CASRYQHAGRAEAFF.

The chain links TRBV28 to TRBJ1-2; the D gene is possibly TRBD1 (6 bases). The CDR3 loop spans 12 amino acids. V lost 7 bases, J lost 6 bases, and 12 bases lay in between. Germline CDR1 and CDR2: MDHEN and SYDVKM. DNA of the CDR3: TGTGCCAGCAAAAGGGGGGGCAATGGCTACACCTTC. Amino acids: CASKRGGNGYTF.

V usage is TRBV24-1 and J usage is TRBJ1-6; D gene unclear. CDR1 KGHDR and CDR2 SFDVKD come from the germline V gene. CDR3 length: 13 amino acids. The V gene lost 4 bases and the J gene lost 6 bases, with 6 bases spanning the gap. CDR3 in DNA: TGTGCCACCAGTGAGAGGACTAATTCACCCCTCCACTTT. Its protein product is CATSERTNSPLHF.